The 10 T cell receptor beta chains presented below share a single source sample, sequenced in a study of OX40 agonist ivuxolimab in advanced cancers. Sequenced by immunoSEQ multiplex PCR; TCRdb stores in-frame clones only, minus some. The sample carries over 45,000 clones, around 88% recorded once. Sequenced here: CD4+ or CD8+ T cells sorted from blood, sampled in a trial of the OX40 agonist ivuxolimab. These receptors were taken from an adult with an advanced solid tumor such as melanoma, head and neck, liver or kidney cancer.

The rearrangement joins TRBV12-5 to TRBJ2-3; 10 bases fit TRBD1. V trimming: 5 bases; J trimming: 4 bases; junction bases outside the gene matches: 9. The CDR3 is 16 amino acids. Germline V gives CDR1 LGHNT, CDR2 FRNRAP. CDR3 DNA: TGTGCTAGTGGTCTGTCCGCCGGGACAGGGGCAGATACGCAGTATTTT. Its translation is CASGLSAGTGADTQYF.

The DNA for the CDR3 is TGCGCCAGCAGCTTGGATCCAGCCGTCTCTGGGGCCAACGTCCTGACTTTC. Protein: CASSLDPAVSGANVLTF. The chain uses TRBV5-1 and TRBJ2-6; D not resolved. V was pared by 0 bases and J by 0 bases, with 10 bases between. Germline V lookup: CDR1 SGHRS, CDR2 YFSETQ. The CDR3 totals 17 residues.

This sequence joins TRBV19 and TRBJ2-7; D might be TRBD1 or TRBD2, each matching 5 bases. The V end lost 5 bases, the J end lost 5 bases, and 22 bases lay between the germline ends. There are 16 residues in the CDR3. Germline values: CDR1 LNHDA, CDR2 SQIVND (reference sequence). CDR3 DNA: TGTGCCAGTAGTCCGCGAAGACCGGGACGTACCAACGAGCAGTACTTC. Amino acid sequence: CASSPRRPGRTNEQYF. The entire variable domain, with the rest obtained from reference TRBV19 and TRBJ2-7, is as follows: DGGITQSPKYLFRKEGQNVTLSCEQNLNHDAMYWYRQDPGQGLRLIYYSQIVNDFQKGDIAEGYSVSREKKESFPLTVTSAQKNPTAFYLCASSPRRPGRTNEQYFGPGTRLTVT.

The chain's CDR3 is CASSQDAGGPYNEQFF. As DNA, the CDR3 is TGTGCCAGCAGCCAAGATGCAGGGGGCCCCTACAATGAGCAGTTCTTC. This chain links TRBV14 with TRBJ2-1; 8 nucleotides align to TRBD1. Germline V gives CDR1 SGHDN, CDR2 FVKESK. This CDR3 has 16 amino acids. Trimming removed 0 bases from V and 2 bases from J; junction bases left unmatched: 3.

The table lists this clone with a few counts. CDR3 residues: CASSSHSWGYGANVLTF. CDR3 DNA sequence: TGTGCCAGCAGCTCACATAGTTGGGGATACGGGGCCAACGTCCTGACTTTC. The rearrangement joins TRBV7-9 to TRBJ2-6; D remains ambiguous. The germline gives CDR1 SEHNR, CDR2 FQNEAQ (reference sequence). This CDR3 has 17 residues. Trimming removed 4 bases from V and 4 bases from J, with 17 bases in between.

This clone was seen once. The chain joins TRBV6-5 to TRBJ2-1; 11 bases agree with TRBD2. The germline V gene has CDR1 MNHEY and CDR2 SVGAGI. CDR3 size: 15 residues. Losses at the gene ends were 6 bases for V and 8 bases for J; bases not matched to a gene: 9. This CDR3 is CASSRSGRAVHEQFF. DNA of the CDR3: TGTGCCAGCAGCCGTAGCGGGAGGGCCGTCCATGAGCAGTTCTTC.

CDR3 sequence reads: CASTTSDKAYEQYF. The CDR3 coding sequence is TGTGCCAGCACCACGAGTGACAAGGCCTACGAGCAGTACTTC. The chain employs TRBV7-8 and TRBJ2-7; D is uncertain. The V gene lost 7 bases and the J gene lost 2 bases, with 15 bases spanning the gap. Germline CDR1 is SGHVS and CDR2 is FQNEAQ. The CDR3 loop spans 14 amino acids.

This chain links TRBV11-2 with TRBJ2-7; no clear D. The V end was cut by 3 bases, the J end by 0 bases, with 12 bases between. Germline loops: CDR1 SGHAT, CDR2 FQNNGV. The CDR3 runs 15 residues. This CDR3 reads CASSFGDSSSYEQYF. The CDR3 DNA is TGTGCCAGCAGCTTTGGTGACTCCAGCTCCTACGAGCAGTACTTC. Supplemented by reference TRBV11-2 and TRBJ2-7, the full variable domain reads EAGVAQSPRYKIIEKRQSVAFWCNPISGHATLYWYQQILGQGPKLLIQFQNNGVVDDSQLPKDRFSAERLKGVDSTLKIQPAKLEDSAVYLCASSFGDSSSYEQYFGPGTRLTVT.

The chain combines TRBV10-2 with TRBJ2-7; unclear D gene. Per the germline V gene, CDR1 is WSHSY and CDR2 is SAAADI. Trimming shortened V by 1 base and J by 4 bases, and 8 bases separated the two germline ends. The CDR3 has 13 amino acids. The CDR3 DNA reads as TGCGCCAGCAGTGAGTTCATCGGATACGAGCAGTACTTC. Translated: CASSEFIGYEQYF.

This rearrangement joins TRBV7-9 to TRBJ1-5; D may be TRBD1 (6 bases). From germline, CDR1 is SEHNR and CDR2 FQNEAQ (reference sequence). V was shortened by 5 bases and J by 6 bases, with 17 bases between the two germline ends. The CDR3 is 15 residues long. CDR3 in amino acids: CASSLQGVGGQPQHF. The CDR3 DNA is TGTGCCAGCAGCCTACAGGGAGTCGGCGGTCAGCCCCAGCATTTT.